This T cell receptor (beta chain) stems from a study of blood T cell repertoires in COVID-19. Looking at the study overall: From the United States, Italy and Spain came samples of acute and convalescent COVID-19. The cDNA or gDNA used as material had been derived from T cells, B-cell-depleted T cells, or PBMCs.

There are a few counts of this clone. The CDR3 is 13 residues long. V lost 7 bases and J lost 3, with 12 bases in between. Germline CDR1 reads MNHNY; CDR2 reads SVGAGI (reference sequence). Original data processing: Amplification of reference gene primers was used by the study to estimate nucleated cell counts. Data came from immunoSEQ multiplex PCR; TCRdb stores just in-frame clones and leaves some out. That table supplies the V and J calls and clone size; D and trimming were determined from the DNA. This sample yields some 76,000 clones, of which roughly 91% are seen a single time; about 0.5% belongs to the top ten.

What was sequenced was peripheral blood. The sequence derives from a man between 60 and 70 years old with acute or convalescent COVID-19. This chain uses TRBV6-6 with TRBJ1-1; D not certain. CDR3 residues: CASTITRDTEAFF. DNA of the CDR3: TGTGCCAGCACTATAACGAGGGACACTGAAGCTTTCTTT.